A selection of T cell receptor beta chains follows, all from one sample in a study of T cells after yellow fever vaccination. Each CDR3 protein is one row after TCRdb ran MiXCR on the 5' RACE reads. The table shows approximately 70,000 distinct CDR3 sequences, with 7.3% occurring only once. Sequenced material: CD8+ T cells sorted from PBMCs, taken more than 8 days after the first yellow fever vaccination. The receptors were sampled from a young man who received the YFV17D yellow fever vaccine. CDR3s include the opening cysteine and the closing phenylalanine or tryptophan. D genes are given only for firm matches.

d_call: -; v_call: TRBV7-9; cdr3_aa: CASSPEGTDTQYF
d_call: TRBD1; v_call: TRBV29-1; cdr3_aa: CSALGQTNYGYTF
d_call: -; v_call: TRBV4-1; cdr3_aa: CASSLRATNDEQFF
d_call: -; v_call: TRBV5-5; cdr3_aa: CASSLDWADTQYF
d_call: -; v_call: TRBV11-2; cdr3_aa: CASSFRGGDTFEAFF
d_call: -; v_call: TRBV6-5; cdr3_aa: CASSTTGGYQETQYF
d_call: TRBD1; v_call: TRBV5-1; cdr3_aa: CASSLEIGTGKSHGEQFF
d_call: TRBD2; v_call: TRBV4-1; cdr3_aa: CASSLPTSGPSTDTQYF
d_call: -; v_call: TRBV12-3/TRBV12-4; cdr3_aa: CASSLTAMNTEAFF
d_call: TRBD2; v_call: TRBV29-1; cdr3_aa: CSIMLAGTYEQYF
d_call: -; v_call: TRBV29-1; cdr3_aa: CSARSSRDGYTF
d_call: -; v_call: TRBV20-1; cdr3_aa: CSAQGPGNTIYF
d_call: -; v_call: TRBV9; cdr3_aa: CASSVGGRSGELFF
d_call: -; v_call: TRBV11-2; cdr3_aa: CASSFQGMNGNTEAFF
d_call: -; v_call: TRBV27; cdr3_aa: CASSLVLANEQFF
d_call: -; v_call: TRBV27; cdr3_aa: CASTTINSYEQYF
d_call: -; v_call: TRBV7-9; cdr3_aa: CASSWDLSTDTQYF
d_call: -; v_call: TRBV12-3/TRBV12-4; cdr3_aa: CASSFPRGGNTGELFF
d_call: TRBD1; v_call: TRBV7-8; cdr3_aa: CASSSGTAYSNQPQHF
d_call: -; v_call: TRBV6-5; cdr3_aa: CASHTDATNEKLFF
d_call: TRBD2; v_call: TRBV9; cdr3_aa: CASSPYSGGPGETQYF
d_call: TRBD1; v_call: TRBV4-1; cdr3_aa: CASSQDGDSGETQYF
d_call: -; v_call: TRBV6-1; cdr3_aa: CASTKDGYYEQYF
d_call: TRBD2; v_call: TRBV4-1; cdr3_aa: CASSQATSGGTQETQYF
d_call: -; v_call: TRBV6-1; cdr3_aa: CASSDRDGYTF
d_call: -; v_call: TRBV19; cdr3_aa: CASSMRGASTDTQYF
d_call: TRBD2; v_call: TRBV9; cdr3_aa: CASSEASGWAYNEQFF
d_call: -; v_call: TRBV19; cdr3_aa: CASSFSDYGYTF